Presented here are 29 T cell receptor beta chains from one specimen sequenced in a study of CD8 T cells in Susac syndrome (dated by TCRdb to between 2018 and 2021). The library was built by means of the immunoSEQ multiplex PCR assay. RNA was extracted using the RNeasy kit, and roughly 0.5 to 1 microgram was reverse transcribed with random hexamers. TCRdb cleaned the public reads at Q25 with fastp, built clones with MiXCR and kept in-frame beta chains. Here each entry gathers all rows of one CDR3 protein and keeps the most common genes and DNA. For this sample the table gives 71,000 or so distinct CDR3 sequences, of which 93% were detected only once. The ten top clones hold about 0.15% of the sample. The sequenced material came from CD4+ T cells from PBMCs. The receptors shown here come from a human donor with Susac syndrome.

The chain carries TRBV20-1 and TRBJ2-3, with a weak D call TRBD2 (6 bases). The CDR3 runs to 15 residues. Trimming shortened V by 3 bases and J by 0 bases, and 13 bases separated the two germline ends. The V gene's germline CDR1 is DFQATT and CDR2 SNEGSKA (reference sequence). CDR3 nucleotide sequence: TGCAGTGCTAGGGAGGGGACGGTCAGCACAGATACGCAGTATTTT. Translation: CSAREGTVSTDTQYF.

The V and J genes are TRBV6-2 or TRBV6-3 and TRBJ2-7; 7 nucleotides agree with TRBD1. From germline, CDR1 is MNHEY and CDR2 SVGEGT. Trimming cost V 6 bases and J 3 bases; bases outside gene matches: 5. The CDR3 consists of 13 residues. The CDR3 region is CASRGQRHYEQYF. CDR3 in DNA: TGTGCCAGCAGGGGACAGCGTCACTACGAGCAGTACTTC.

The genes are TRBV20-1 and TRBJ1-1; no clear D gene. Trimming left V 0 bases short and J 0 bases short, with 11 bases between. Per germline, CDR1 DFQATT and CDR2 SNEGSKA (reference sequence). The CDR3 runs 15 residues. CDR3 protein: CSARDLVRMNTEAFF. CDR3 nucleotide sequence: TGCAGTGCTAGAGATCTAGTCAGGATGAACACTGAAGCTTTCTTT.

The rearrangement joins TRBV7-2 to TRBJ2-7; perhaps TRBD1 as D (5 bases). The V end was cut by 1 base, the J end by 1 base, with 11 bases between. Germline CDR1 SGHTA, CDR2 FQGNSA. The CDR3 has 15 amino acids. Here the CDR3 DNA reads TGTGCCAGCAGCTTAGAAGGGGCCGGTTCCTACGAGCAGTACTTC. Translating gives CASSLEGAGSYEQYF.

The chain couples TRBV6-4 to TRBJ1-1; no reliable D call. CDR1 is MRHNA, CDR2 SNTAGT, per germline. V lost 0 bases and J 0 bases, leaving 8 bases between the germline ends. The CDR3 covers 15 residues. Here the CDR3 reads CASSDSGRMNTEAFF. In DNA, the CDR3 is TGTGCCAGCAGTGACTCGGGCAGAATGAACACTGAAGCTTTCTTT.

The chain has TRBV19 and TRBJ2-2, with 9 bases aligning to TRBD1. V lost 7 bases, J lost 8 bases, and 11 bases stayed unmatched. The CDR3 spans 15 residues. Germline CDR1 and CDR2: LNHDA and SQIVND (reference sequence). CDR3 sequence: CASTHRGQNFGELFF. The CDR3 nucleotides are TGTGCCAGTACTCACAGGGGGCAAAACTTTGGGGAGCTGTTTTTT.

V and J are TRBV9 and TRBJ2-4; D might be TRBD1 or TRBD2, each matching 5 bases. The germline CDR1 and CDR2 sequences are SGDLS and YYNGEE. V was cut by 4 bases and J by 5 bases, with 13 bases left in between. This CDR3 spans 14 amino acids. The CDR3 reads CASSRRGRENIQYF. The CDR3 nucleotides read TGTGCCAGCAGCCGACGGGGCAGGGAAAACATTCAGTACTTC.

The chain couples TRBV3-1 to TRBJ2-2; maybe TRBD2 (5 bases). The CDR3 contains 14 residues. V lost 4 bases and J lost 3, with 9 bases in between. Germline CDR1 is LGHDT and CDR2 is YNNKEL (reference sequence). The chain's CDR3 is CASSPGVDTGELFF. CDR3 nucleotides: TGTGCCAGCAGCCCCGGGGTGGACACCGGGGAGCTGTTTTTT.

The chain combines TRBV7-3 with TRBJ2-1; 8 bases fit TRBD1. Germline V lookup: CDR1 SGHTA, CDR2 FQGTGA. V dropped 3 bases and J dropped 5; count of bases not matched to a gene: 0. This CDR3 is 13 amino acids long. The CDR3 protein is CASSLTGDNEQFF. The CDR3 nucleotides read TGTGCCAGCAGCTTGACAGGGGACAATGAGCAGTTCTTC.

The chain recombines TRBV29-1 with TRBJ2-1; TRBD2 might be the D (5 bases). Germline values: CDR1 SQVTM, CDR2 ANQGSEA. This CDR3 region has 14 residues. The V end was cut by 5 bases, the J end by 5 bases, with 16 bases between. This CDR3 reads CSVREGGPHNEQFF. The CDR3 nucleotides read TGCAGCGTTCGCGAGGGCGGGCCACACAATGAGCAGTTCTTC.

The V and J genes are TRBV4-2 and TRBJ1-5, with a possible D match to TRBD1 (5 bases). CDR3 size: 13 residues. V was cut by 4 bases and J by 6 bases, with 10 bases left in between. Germline assignment: CDR1 LGHNA and CDR2 YNFKEQ. The CDR3 protein is CASSLGAGQPQHF. In DNA, the CDR3 is TGTGCCAGCAGCCTAGGGGCTGGTCAGCCCCAGCATTTT.

The count of this clonotype is one. The chain couples TRBV20-1 to TRBJ2-1; 12 bases are a match to TRBD2. CDR1 and CDR2 from the germline V gene are DFQATT and SNEGSKA (reference sequence). The CDR3 has 16 residues. J gave up 7 bases and V 0 bases, and 7 bases lay outside the gene matches. The CDR3 here is CSARDPRTSGKNEQFF. The CDR3 DNA reads as TGCAGTGCTAGAGATCCCCGGACTAGCGGGAAAAATGAGCAGTTCTTC.

The chain employs TRBV18 and TRBJ1-2, with D perhaps matching TRBD1 (5 bases). This CDR3 is built from 13 residues. CDR1 KGHSH and CDR2 LQKENI come from the germline V gene. Trimming pared 3 bases from V and 7 bases from J, leaving 12 bases between. The chain's CDR3 is CASSPDGARGYTF. For the CDR3, the DNA is TGTGCCAGCTCACCGGACGGGGCTCGTGGCTACACCTTC.

The chain uses TRBV28 and TRBJ1-1; maybe TRBD1 (5 bases). Germline assignment: CDR1 MDHEN and CDR2 SYDVKM. This CDR3 comprises 13 residues. V shed 2 bases and J shed 10 bases, with 14 bases lying between them. In DNA form, the CDR3 reads TGTGCCAGCAGTTTAGATAACCGGGGGGGAGCTTTCTTT. Translation: CASSLDNRGGAFF.

This sequence joins TRBV12-3 or TRBV12-4 and TRBJ1-6, with TRBD1 matching over 9 bases. This CDR3 is built from 17 residues. The ends lost 5 bases at V and 8 bases at J; junction bases unmatched: 13. This chain's CDR3 is CASSPWTGDVIDSPLHF. The CDR3 nucleotides read TGTGCCAGCAGTCCTTGGACAGGGGACGTCATTGATTCACCCCTCCACTTT.

This chain links TRBV5-1 with TRBJ2-5; 10 bases line up with TRBD1. The V gene end was trimmed by 4 bases and the J gene end by 9 bases; junction bases not matched to a gene: 12. Germline-derived CDR1 and CDR2 are SGHRS and YFSETQ. This CDR3 region has 15 residues. The CDR3 sequence is CASSLSGTGTGAQYF. Here the CDR3 DNA reads TGCGCCAGCAGCCTTTCCGGGACAGGGACAGGGGCCCAGTACTTC.

The chain carries TRBV5-1 and TRBJ2-3, with D unclear. V was cut by 2 bases and J by 1 base, with 5 bases left in between. Per the germline V gene, CDR1 is SGHRS and CDR2 is YFSETQ. The CDR3 length is 13 residues. CDR3 DNA: TGCGCCAGCAGCTTACCCCGCACAGATACGCAGTATTTT. Its translation is CASSLPRTDTQYF. The variable domain in full, with the rest retrieved from reference TRBV5-1 and TRBJ2-3, is KAGVTQTPRYLIKTRGQQVTLSCSPISGHRSVSWYQQTPGQGLQFLFEYFSETQRNKGNFPGRFSGRQFSNSRSEMNVSTLELGDSALYLCASSLPRTDTQYFGPGTRLTVL.

The chain is built from TRBV7-2 and TRBJ2-7, with 8 bases aligning to TRBD2. The V gene end was trimmed by 1 base and the J gene end by 1 base; junction bases not matched to a gene: 3. CDR1 and CDR2 from the germline V gene are SGHTA and FQGNSA. This CDR3 contains 15 residues. CDR3 in amino acids: CASSLVGTRSYEQYF. The CDR3 nucleotides are TGTGCCAGCAGCTTAGTCGGGACTAGGTCCTACGAGCAGTACTTC.

J is TRBJ2-7 and V is TRBV14; a possible D gene is TRBD1 (5 bases). V shed 1 base and J shed 2 bases, with 6 bases lying between them. Looked up from germline, CDR1 is SGHDN and CDR2 is FVKESK. This CDR3 has 13 residues. The CDR3 DNA follows: TGTGCCAGCAGCCAAGTCAGGGCCTACGAGCAGTACTTC. Protein: CASSQVRAYEQYF.

The chain uses TRBV13 and TRBJ2-6; 8 nucleotides match TRBD1. Germline lookup yields CDR1 PRHDT and CDR2 FYEKMQ (reference sequence). V shed 6 bases and J 4 bases; nucleotides not matched to a gene: 2. The CDR3 is made up of 14 amino acids. This CDR3 is CASRRTGGANVLTF. The DNA for the CDR3 is TGTGCCAGCAGGCGGACAGGGGGGGCCAACGTCCTGACTTTC.

The CDR3 coding sequence is TGCAGTGCCACCACAGGGCTCTTGTCCTACAATGAGCAGTTCTTC. This translates into CSATTGLLSYNEQFF. The chain recombines TRBV20-1 with TRBJ2-1; D perhaps matches TRBD1 (6 bases). The V and J ends lost 6 bases and 1 base respectively, with 16 bases between them. Germline CDR1 is DFQATT and CDR2 is SNEGSKA (reference sequence). This CDR3 spans 15 amino acids.

The genes are TRBV6-2 or TRBV6-3 and TRBJ2-7; unclear D gene. The CDR3 is made up of 13 amino acids. Germline-derived CDR1 and CDR2 are MNHEY and SVGEGT. V was pared by 2 bases and J by 2 bases, with 7 bases between. This CDR3 reads CASSYPPAYEQYF. The CDR3 DNA sequence: TGTGCCAGCAGTTACCCCCCGGCCTACGAGCAGTACTTC.

This clonotype appeared a single time. This CDR3 is CASSLQYTDTQYF. DNA of the CDR3: TGTGCCAGCAGCCTACAGTACACAGATACGCAGTATTTT. The rearrangement joins TRBV27 to TRBJ2-3; D is unclear. V lost 6 bases and J 2 bases, leaving 9 bases between the germline ends. This CDR3 is 13 amino acids long. CDR1 and CDR2 from the germline V gene are MNHEY and SMNVEV (reference sequence).

The chain uses TRBV6-2 or TRBV6-3 and TRBJ1-1; TRBD1 aligns across 7 bases. Trimming at V came to 4 bases and at J to 10 bases, leaving 21 bases not matched to a gene. The CDR3 totals 17 residues. Germline CDR1 MNHEY, CDR2 SVGEGT. CDR3 DNA sequence: TGTGCCAGCAGTTCGGTTACAGGGGTTGAACTACAGTCCGGAGCTTTCTTT. Encoded protein: CASSSVTGVELQSGAFF.

V and J are TRBV7-2 and TRBJ1-3; no firm D call. Trimming shortened V by 1 base and J by 4 bases, and 11 bases separated the two germline ends. Germline assignment: CDR1 SGHTA and CDR2 FQGNSA. CDR3 size: 15 residues. CDR3 nucleotide sequence: TGTGCCAGCAGCTTAGTCGGGTATCGCGGAAACACCATATATTTT. Residues: CASSLVGYRGNTIYF.

The rearrangement uses TRBV20-1 and TRBJ2-7; TRBD1 matches at 9 bases. The CDR3 length is 14 residues. Trimming at V came to 4 bases and at J to 4 bases, leaving 8 bases not matched to a gene. Germline V gene data show CDR1 as DFQATT and CDR2 as SNEGSKA (reference sequence). The DNA for the CDR3 is TGCAGTGCTATGCCGGGACAGGGAGGTTACGAGCAGTACTTC. It is translated as CSAMPGQGGYEQYF.

The V call is TRBV7-9, the J call TRBJ2-5; D might be TRBD1 (6 bases). This CDR3 region has 16 residues. V lost 6 bases, J lost 3 bases, and 20 bases lay in between. CDR1 is SEHNR, CDR2 FQNEAQ, per germline (reference sequence). The CDR3 DNA follows: TGTGCCAGCAGTGACTCCGGGACACGGCTAAAAGAGACCCAGTACTTC. It specifies CASSDSGTRLKETQYF.

The genes are TRBV20-1 and TRBJ2-7; the match to TRBD1 covers 10 bases. V lost 3 bases, J lost 4 bases, and 3 bases stayed unmatched. The CDR3 extends over 13 amino acids. Germline lookup yields CDR1 DFQATT and CDR2 SNEGSKA (reference sequence). This chain's CDR3 is CSARTGGEYEQYF. As DNA, the CDR3 is TGCAGTGCTAGGACAGGGGGCGAATACGAGCAGTACTTC.

The chain uses TRBV28 and TRBJ2-1; weak D call: TRBD1 (6 bases). This CDR3 has 15 amino acids. The germline gives CDR1 MDHEN, CDR2 SYDVKM. Trimming pared 9 bases from V and 8 bases from J, leaving 23 bases between. For the CDR3, the DNA is TGTGCCAGTCTTTCCAGGGGTATTCATCGGTATGAGCAGTTCTTC. This sequence encodes CASLSRGIHRYEQFF.